The 12 T cell receptor beta chains listed next were all sequenced from one sample in a study of T cell repertoires in cytomegalovirus infection. A single record per CDR3 protein comes from TCRdb applying MiXCR to the reads. The profile covers around 240,000 distinct CDR3 sequences, with about 23% appearing a single time and 15% to 20% taken by the ten largest. Source material: CD8+ T cells from PBMCs. These receptors were taken from a human donor in good health (CMV status not recorded). Some clones in this sample may be carry-over from other donors' samples.

The chain carries TRBV2 and TRBJ1-1; TRBD1 might be the D (6 bases). CDR1 is SNHLY and CDR2 is FYNNEI in the germline V gene. V was clipped by 7 bases and J by 3 bases, with 15 bases between them. This CDR3 is 14 amino acids long. The CDR3 DNA is TGTGCCAGCAATAGGGACACAAGTTACACTGAAGCTTTCTTT. Translating gives CASNRDTSYTEAFF.

This clonotype was counted at least ten times. J is TRBJ2-2 and V is TRBV7-2, with 7 bases matching TRBD2. This CDR3 is 16 amino acids long. CDR1 and CDR2 from the germline V gene are SGHTA and FQGNSA. V lost 5 bases, J lost 2 bases, and 8 bases stayed unmatched. The CDR3 protein is CASSLGGGYNTGELFF. CDR3 coding DNA: TGTGCCAGCAGCCTGGGGGGGGGGTACAACACCGGGGAGCTGTTTTTT.

The chain employs TRBV29-1 and TRBJ1-2; D is ambiguous. Germline CDR1 reads SQVTM; CDR2 reads ANQGSEA. Trimming removed 8 bases at V and 2 bases at J, with 15 bases between. This CDR3 is built from 13 residues. CDR3 residues: CSPEGEFNYGYTF. CDR3 bases: TGCAGCCCCGAGGGAGAATTCAACTATGGCTACACCTTC.

This chain uses TRBV28 with TRBJ1-5, with D possibly TRBD1 on 5 matching bases. Germline V gives CDR1 MDHEN, CDR2 SYDVKM. The V gene lost 6 bases and the J gene lost 3 bases, with 12 bases spanning the gap. This CDR3 has 14 residues. CDR3 loop: CASRQTGFNQPQHF. CDR3 in DNA: TGTGCCAGCAGGCAAACAGGTTTCAATCAGCCCCAGCATTTT. Variable domain in full (rest from reference TRBV28 and TRBJ1-5): DVKVTQSSRYLVKRTGEKVFLECVQDMDHENMFWYRQDPGLGLRLIYFSYDVKMKEKGDIPEGYSVSREKKERFSLILESASTNQTSMYLCASRQTGFNQPQHFGDGTRLSIL.

The V and J genes are TRBV11-1 and TRBJ2-2, with TRBD1 matching over 8 bases. Germline trimming cut 3 bases from V and 1 base from J; bases unmatched to any gene: 7. The germline gives CDR1 SGHAT, CDR2 FQDESV (reference sequence). This CDR3 comprises 17 residues. For the CDR3, the DNA is TGTGCCAGCAGCTTGGAACCCGGGACAGGGAACACCGGGGAGCTGTTTTTT. This gives the protein CASSLEPGTGNTGELFF.

The genes are TRBV7-4 and TRBJ2-1; 8 nucleotides agree with TRBD2. Germline V gene lookup returns CDR1 SGHVT and CDR2 SQSDAQ. Trimming removed 5 bases from V and 1 base from J; junction bases left unmatched: 10. The CDR3 totals 17 residues. The CDR3 coding sequence is TGTGCCAGCAGCCGATCGACTAGCGCGAAATCCTACAATGAGCAGTTCTTC. Protein product: CASSRSTSAKSYNEQFF.

J is TRBJ1-2 and V is TRBV2; D is unclear. The CDR3 spans 15 residues. Germline CDR1 SNHLY, CDR2 FYNNEI. Trimming pared 1 base from V and 8 bases from J, leaving 17 bases between. For the CDR3, the DNA is TGTGCCAGCAGTGAAGGGATAAGTCCTCCATTGGGCTACACCTTC. Its translation: CASSEGISPPLGYTF.

This clonotype was observed a handful of times. The rearrangement uses TRBV28 and TRBJ1-5; 10 bases match TRBD1. Germline V gene data show CDR1 as MDHEN and CDR2 as SYDVKM. CDR3 length: 15 amino acids. V lost 2 bases to trimming and J lost 8 bases; unmatched junction nucleotides: 6. The CDR3 coding sequence is TGTGCCAGCAGTTTAATCGAGACAGGGGGCAAGCCCCAGCATTTT. Amino acids: CASSLIETGGKPQHF.

The DNA of the CDR3 is TGCGCCAGCAGCTTAGGCCTCGGTTCCACTGAAGCTTTCTTT. As protein: CASSLGLGSTEAFF. The chain recombines TRBV5-1 with TRBJ1-1; D gene unclear. CDR1 and CDR2 from the germline V gene are SGHRS and YFSETQ. V dropped 2 bases and J dropped 4 bases, with 12 bases sitting between them. The length of the CDR3 is 14 residues.

The chain recombines TRBV5-4 with TRBJ1-1, with no clear D. Trimming removed 4 bases at V and 4 bases at J, with 17 bases between. The CDR3 contains 15 residues. Germline V gene lookup returns CDR1 SGHNT and CDR2 YYREEE (reference sequence). The chain's CDR3 is CASSDGPPLGTEAFF. The CDR3 DNA reads as TGTGCCAGCAGCGACGGGCCTCCCCTGGGCACTGAAGCTTTCTTT.

This clonotype was detected a few times. Here the CDR3 reads CASTDRQTILLDSGNTIYF. DNA of the CDR3: TGTGCCAGCACCGACCGACAGACCATCCTCTTAGACTCTGGAAACACCATATATTTT. The rearrangement joins TRBV6-6 to TRBJ1-3, with a tentative D call TRBD1 (5 bases). Germline CDR1 MNHNY, CDR2 SVGAGI (reference sequence). The V end lost 7 bases, the J end lost 0 bases, and 25 bases lay between the germline ends. The CDR3 runs to 19 residues.

This clonotype appeared many times. The rearrangement joins TRBV12-3 or TRBV12-4 to TRBJ2-3, with TRBD2 matching over 13 bases. Unmatched junction bases numbered 4, after V lost 1 base and J lost 0 bases. CDR3 size: 18 residues. The CDR3 loop is CASSLGLAGGTSTDTQYF. The CDR3 coding sequence is TGTGCCAGCAGTTTAGGACTAGCGGGGGGCACTAGCACAGATACGCAGTATTTT.